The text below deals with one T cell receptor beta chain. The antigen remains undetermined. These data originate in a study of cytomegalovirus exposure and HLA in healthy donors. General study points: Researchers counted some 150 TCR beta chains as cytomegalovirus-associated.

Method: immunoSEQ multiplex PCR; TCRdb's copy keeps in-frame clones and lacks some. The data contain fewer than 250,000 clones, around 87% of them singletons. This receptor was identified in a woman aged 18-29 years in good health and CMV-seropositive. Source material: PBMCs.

In nucleotides, the CDR3 is TGCGCCAGCAGCTCGACAGGGGGCGGTGAAAAACTGTTTTTT. Its protein is CASSSTGGGEKLFF. The chain carries TRBV5-1 and TRBJ1-4; TRBD1 aligns across 10 bases. Looked up from germline, CDR1 is SGHRS and CDR2 is YFSETQ. V dropped 3 bases and J dropped 7; count of bases not matched to a gene: 3. The CDR3 loop spans 14 amino acids.